Below are 27 T cell receptor beta chains sequenced from a single sample in a study of blood T cell repertoires in COVID-19. Using immunoSEQ multiplex PCR, the repertoire was profiled, and TCRdb retains in-frame clones only, with some absent. The data contain 85,000 to 120,000 clones, roughly 84% of them singletons. Sequencing was done on a sample of peripheral blood. Every receptor here comes from a human donor in a cohort sampled during active COVID-19.

The rearrangement links TRBV9 to TRBJ2-5; D not resolved. Trimming removed 3 bases at V and 1 base at J, with 13 bases between. The CDR3 is 15 residues long. CDR1 is SGDLS, CDR2 YYNGEE, per germline. CDR3 nucleotides: TGTGCCAGCAGCGCAACCTCCTGGCTCCAAGAGACCCAGTACTTC. It yields the protein CASSATSWLQETQYF. The full variable domain, with the rest looked up from reference TRBV9 and TRBJ2-5, is DSGVTQTPKHLITATGQRVTLRCSPRSGDLSVYWYQQSLDQGLQFLIQYYNGEERAKGNILERFSAQQFPDLHSELNLSSLELGDSALYFCASSATSWLQETQYFGPGTRLLVL.

This clone has a handful of counts. The V call is TRBV2, the J call TRBJ2-5; TRBD2 matches 7 bases. The CDR3 consists of 16 residues. The V and J ends lost 3 bases and 5 bases, in that order; junction bases with no gene match: 12. Germline CDR1 and CDR2: SNHLY and FYNNEI. CDR3 nucleotides: TGTGCCAGCAGTGACCACCGGGGGGATGTTAGGGAGACCCAGTACTTC. Translated, it gives CASSDHRGDVRETQYF.

This chain connects TRBV24-1 to TRBJ2-3, with D perhaps matching TRBD2 (8 bases). Germline lookup yields CDR1 KGHDR and CDR2 SFDVKD. This CDR3 has 18 residues. Trimming shortened V by 4 bases and J by 2 bases, and 21 bases separated the two germline ends. DNA for the CDR3: TGTGCCACCAGTGAGCCCAGGGGGGCGGGGGGCCCCACAGATACGCAGTATTTT. It translates to CATSEPRGAGGPTDTQYF.

This clone was seen just once. This chain links TRBV28 with TRBJ2-7; TRBD1 matches 8 bases. J gave up 6 bases and V 7 bases, and 17 bases lay outside the gene matches. From germline, CDR1 is MDHEN and CDR2 SYDVKM. The CDR3 runs to 16 residues. The DNA of the CDR3 is TGTGCCAGCAAGTCGAACGGACAGGGTTACGCTAGCGAGCAGTACTTC. Translating it yields CASKSNGQGYASEQYF.

V is TRBV7-2 and J is TRBJ2-1, with 9 bases identical to TRBD1. The CDR3 spans 14 residues. V lost 3 bases to trimming and J lost 8 bases; unmatched junction nucleotides: 5. Germline CDR1 is SGHTA and CDR2 is FQGNSA. CDR3 sequence: CASSFRTGEDEQFF. For the CDR3, the DNA is TGTGCCAGCAGCTTCAGGACAGGGGAAGATGAGCAGTTCTTC. The variable domain in full, with the rest retrieved from reference TRBV7-2 and TRBJ2-1, is GAGVSQSPSNKVTEKGKDVELRCDPISGHTALYWYRQSLGQGLEFLIYFQGNSAPDKSGLPSDRFSAERTGGSVSTLTIQRTQQEDSAVYLCASSFRTGEDEQFFGPGTRLTVL.

This chain connects TRBV18 to TRBJ1-2, with TRBD1 matching over 11 bases. CDR1 and CDR2 (germline): KGHSH, LQKENI. CDR3 length: 14 residues. V shed 3 bases and J 4 bases; nucleotides not matched to a gene: 1. CDR3 residues: CASSPGTGGYGYTF. The CDR3 coding sequence is TGTGCCAGCTCACCGGGGACAGGGGGCTATGGCTACACCTTC.

The V gene is TRBV18, the J gene TRBJ1-1; 7 bases are a match to TRBD1. Germline CDR1 reads KGHSH; CDR2 reads LQKENI. The CDR3 consists of 13 residues. The junction had 7 bases not matched to a gene; V was cut back by 2 bases and J by 10 bases. CDR3 sequence (DNA): TGTGCCAGCTCACCAACAGGGGTGGATGCAGCTTTCTTT. Its protein product is CASSPTGVDAAFF.

This clone occurred a few times. The chain joins TRBV6-6 to TRBJ2-1; 15 bases align to TRBD2. Germline V gives CDR1 MNHNY, CDR2 SVGAGI (reference sequence). The length of the CDR3 is 15 residues. The V segment lost 0 bases and the J segment 16 bases; nucleotides outside the gene matches: 7. CDR3 in DNA: TGTGCCAGCAGTTACTCGGGGACTAGCGGGGGGCAGCGTTTCTTC. It codes for CASSYSGTSGGQRFF.

This chain joins TRBV6-1 and TRBJ2-2, with D perhaps TRBD2 (5 bases). The V and J ends lost 2 bases and 3 bases respectively, with 13 bases between them. The CDR3 is 16 residues long. CDR1 and CDR2 from the germline V gene are MNHNS and SASEGT. CDR3 sequence reads: CASSENLLAYTGELFF. Here the CDR3 DNA reads TGTGCCAGCAGTGAAAATCTTCTAGCTTACACCGGGGAGCTGTTTTTT.

The rearrangement joins TRBV10-2 to TRBJ2-7; no clear D gene. The V gene lost 4 bases and the J gene lost 2 bases, with 12 bases spanning the gap. The CDR3 length is 14 residues. CDR1 and CDR2 (germline): WSHSY, SAAADI. CDR3 nucleotide sequence: TGCGCCAGCAGTGGAGGCGGAACCCCCTACGAGCAGTACTTC. Encoded protein: CASSGGGTPYEQYF.

V usage is TRBV4-3 and J usage is TRBJ2-3; TRBD2 agrees at 8 bases. With V trimmed by 4 bases and J by 2 bases, 8 bases remained unmatched. The germline V gene has CDR1 LGHNA and CDR2 YSLEER. CDR3 size: 16 residues. DNA for the CDR3: TGCGCCAGCAGCCTCCGGGCGGGGGGTTTCACAGATACGCAGTATTTT. Amino acid sequence: CASSLRAGGFTDTQYF.

The chain joins TRBV5-1 to TRBJ2-5, with a possible D match to TRBD2 (7 bases). The germline V gene has CDR1 SGHRS and CDR2 YFSETQ. CDR3 length: 14 residues. V was cut by 4 bases and J by 5 bases, with 15 bases left in between. CDR3 region: CASSEPGGRETQYF. The CDR3 DNA reads as TGCGCCAGCAGCGAGCCGGGGGGCCGGGAGACCCAGTACTTC.

The gene calls are TRBV28 and TRBJ2-1; TRBD2 agrees at 13 bases. This CDR3 is built from 16 residues. The ends lost 6 bases at V and 7 bases at J; junction bases unmatched: 9. The V gene's germline CDR1 is MDHEN and CDR2 SYDVKM. The CDR3 DNA is TGTGCCAGCAGACCACCGGGACTAGCGGGGAATAATGAGCAGTTCTTC. As protein: CASRPPGLAGNNEQFF.

V and J are TRBV5-4 and TRBJ2-7; 12 nucleotides agree with TRBD2. CDR1 is SGHNT, CDR2 YYREEE, per germline (reference sequence). CDR3 length: 15 residues. V lost 0 bases, J lost 2 bases, and 0 bases stayed unmatched. CDR3 DNA sequence: TGTGCCAGCAGCTTGGGACTAGCGGGGGCCTACGAGCAGTACTTC. Translating it yields CASSLGLAGAYEQYF.

The V and J genes are TRBV4-1 and TRBJ1-2, with unresolved D. Germline V gene data show CDR1 as MGHRA and CDR2 as YSYEKL. The CDR3 is 14 amino acids. V lost 6 bases, J lost 1 base, and 12 bases lay in between. In nucleotides, the CDR3 is TGCGCCAGCAGGCCGGTTGGTGGTAACTATGGCTACACCTTC. Amino acid sequence: CASRPVGGNYGYTF.

The count of this clone is one. This sequence joins TRBV4-3 and TRBJ2-3; 9 positions match TRBD2. The V gene's germline CDR1 is LGHNA and CDR2 YSLEER. The ends lost 1 base at V and 4 bases at J; junction bases unmatched: 12. The CDR3 spans 18 residues. CDR3 protein: CASSQVRYAGGPPDTQYF. Here the CDR3 DNA reads TGCGCCAGCAGCCAAGTCCGCTACGCGGGGGGGCCCCCAGATACGCAGTATTTT.

The chain carries TRBV10-3 and TRBJ2-7, with D tentatively TRBD1 (5 bases). There are 14 residues in the CDR3. Germline CDR1 and CDR2: ENHRY and SYGVKD. The V and J ends lost 5 bases and 2 bases respectively, with 13 bases between them. The DNA for the CDR3 is TGTGCCATCAGTTTCGGTACAGGAACCTACGAGCAGTACTTC. Translation: CAISFGTGTYEQYF.

V is TRBV3-1 (or the pseudogene TRBV3-2) and J is TRBJ2-1; a weak D match, TRBD2 (6 bases). The CDR3 extends over 13 amino acids. Germline loops: CDR1 LGHDT, CDR2 YNNKEL (reference sequence). Trimming removed 4 bases from V and 10 bases from J, with 14 bases in between. The CDR3 loop reads CASSRASVDEQFF. The CDR3 DNA follows: TGTGCCAGCAGCCGGGCTAGCGTAGACGAGCAGTTCTTC.

The chain links TRBV7-9 to TRBJ1-2; 7 bases agree with TRBD1. Germline V CDR1 and CDR2: SEHNR, FQNEAQ (reference sequence). Germline trimming cut 5 bases from V and 2 bases from J; bases unmatched to any gene: 8. The CDR3 is 15 residues long. The CDR3 region is CASSPRTGANYGYTF. DNA of the CDR3: TGTGCCAGCAGCCCCCGAACAGGGGCCAACTATGGCTACACCTTC.

The rearrangement links TRBV28 to TRBJ1-6; TRBD1 matches 7 bases. There are 20 residues in the CDR3. V trimming: 7 bases; J trimming: 0 bases; junction bases outside the gene matches: 18. Germline V gives CDR1 MDHEN, CDR2 SYDVKM. DNA of the CDR3: TGTGCCAGCATTTCCCGACCGGGACAGTCCCTAAGCTCCTATAATTCACCCCTCCACTTT. Encoded protein: CASISRPGQSLSSYNSPLHF.

The chain couples TRBV5-6 to TRBJ2-3; 12 bases map to TRBD2. The trim removed 2 bases at V and 6 bases at J, leaving 7 bases unmatched. Germline V gene data show CDR1 as SGHDT and CDR2 as YYEEEE. This CDR3 is 16 amino acids long. DNA of the CDR3: TGTGCCAGCAGCTTCAGGACTAGCGGGGATGAGGATACGCAGTATTTT. Translation gives CASSFRTSGDEDTQYF.

The table lists this clone with a count of one. The chain is built from TRBV7-3 and TRBJ2-4; 8 bases are a match to TRBD2. J lost 7 bases, V lost 1 base, and 12 bases had no gene match. Looked up from germline, CDR1 is SGHTA and CDR2 is FQGTGA. The CDR3 consists of 17 residues. CDR3 bases: TGTGCCAGCAGCTTAAATCGAGGTAGCGGGGCGGCGAACATTCAGTACTTC. As protein: CASSLNRGSGAANIQYF.

V gene TRBV28 combines with J gene TRBJ1-1, with D possibly matching TRBD1 (6 bases). V gave up 6 bases and J gave up 1 base, with 18 bases separating them. Looked up from germline, CDR1 is MDHEN and CDR2 is SYDVKM. The CDR3 is 16 amino acids. The CDR3 DNA reads as TGTGCCAGCAGCCTACTCAGGGGAACCGGGAACACTGAAGCTTTCTTT. This encodes CASSLLRGTGNTEAFF.

This chain links TRBV19 with TRBJ2-1; 9 bases are shared with TRBD1. The V gene's germline CDR1 is LNHDA and CDR2 SQIVND (reference sequence). The CDR3 extends over 20 amino acids. With V trimmed by 3 bases and J by 3 bases, 18 bases remained unmatched. CDR3 coding DNA: TGTGCCAGTAGTATGCCTCGCGACAGGGGGAGCGGGGTGGTCTACAATGAGCAGTTCTTC. This translates into CASSMPRDRGSGVVYNEQFF.

Only one count was recorded for this clone. The rearrangement uses TRBV2 and TRBJ1-3; no reliable D call. This CDR3 has 13 residues. With 4 bases removed from V and 4 bases from J, the gap between germline ends came to 8 bases. CDR1 is SNHLY and CDR2 is FYNNEI in the germline V gene. The CDR3 DNA is TGTGCCAGCAGTGCCCGTCCCGGAAACACCATATATTTT. Protein product: CASSARPGNTIYF.

In this sample, this clone turned up once. The V and J genes are TRBV5-1 and TRBJ1-2, with TRBD1 matching over 10 bases. V lost 0 bases and J lost 6; bases outside the gene matches: 5. This CDR3 has 15 residues. Germline V gives CDR1 SGHRS, CDR2 YFSETQ. The CDR3 DNA follows: TGCGCCAGCAGCTTGGGCCCCGGGACAGGGGATGGCTACACCTTC. Translated, it gives CASSLGPGTGDGYTF.

The rearrangement joins TRBV7-2 to TRBJ1-2; perhaps TRBD1 as D (6 bases). This CDR3 has 15 residues. Germline V gene data show CDR1 as SGHTA and CDR2 as FQGNSA. Trimming took 0 bases from V and 1 from J, leaving 9 bases between them. The CDR3 here is CASSLAQGYNYGYTF. As DNA, the CDR3 is TGTGCCAGCAGCTTAGCGCAGGGGTATAACTATGGCTACACCTTC.